These 32 T cell receptor beta chains were all obtained from the same sample, sequenced in a study of blood T cell repertoires in COVID-19. Here immunoSEQ multiplex PCR was the method, and the copy in TCRdb shows in-frame clones only, minus some. Counted here are 250,000 to 350,000 clones, roughly 84% occurring once; the ten biggest clones make up more than 1.2%. Sequenced: peripheral blood. The receptors derive from a human donor with COVID-19, enrolled during active disease. The donor label of this sample is uncertain.

V usage is TRBV7-3 and J usage is TRBJ2-1; 10 nucleotides agree with TRBD2. The trim removed 5 bases at V and 4 bases at J, leaving 5 bases unmatched. The CDR3 contains 15 residues. The germline V gene encodes CDR1 SGHTA and CDR2 FQGTGA. DNA for the CDR3: TGTGCCAGCAGCGTAGCGGGAGGCCCTTACAATGAGCAGTTCTTC. As protein: CASSVAGGPYNEQFF.

The chain couples TRBV30 to TRBJ1-5; D perhaps matches TRBD1 (5 bases). The CDR3 runs to 15 residues. The V and J ends lost 0 bases and 0 bases respectively, with 9 bases between them. Germline loops: CDR1 GTSNPN, CDR2 SVGIG (reference sequence). The CDR3 DNA follows: TGTGCCTGGAGTGTCGCAGGGCTTAGCAATCAGCCCCAGCATTTT. Translating it yields CAWSVAGLSNQPQHF.

CDR3 DNA sequence: TGTGCCAGCACCCACGCCCAGAGCAGGGAGAACACCGGGGAGCTGTTTTTT. This codes for CASTHAQSRENTGELFF. This rearrangement joins TRBV7-9 to TRBJ2-2, with D maybe TRBD1 (5 bases). In germline, CDR1 is SEHNR, CDR2 FQNEAQ (reference sequence). This CDR3 contains 17 residues. V shed 7 bases and J shed 1 base, with 19 bases lying between them.

This chain uses TRBV7-2 with TRBJ2-7; a possible D gene is TRBD2 (5 bases). V was clipped by 2 bases and J by 5 bases, with 10 bases between them. The CDR3 extends over 13 amino acids. The germline CDR1 and CDR2 sequences are SGHTA and FQGNSA. CDR3 sequence: CASSLRPGDEQYF. The CDR3 DNA sequence: TGTGCCAGCAGCTTACGCCCCGGGGACGAGCAGTACTTC. The entire variable domain, with the rest obtained from reference TRBV7-2 and TRBJ2-7, is as follows: GAGVSQSPSNKVTEKGKDVELRCDPISGHTALYWYRQSLGQGLEFLIYFQGNSAPDKSGLPSDRFSAERTGGSVSTLTIQRTQQEDSAVYLCASSLRPGDEQYFGPGTRLTVT.

CDR3 region: CASSIGGTGRNIQYF. CDR3 bases: TGTGCCAGTAGTATAGGAGGGACAGGTCGGAACATTCAGTACTTC. This sequence joins TRBV19 and TRBJ2-4; the match to TRBD1 covers 8 bases. The V gene end was trimmed by 1 base and the J gene end by 7 bases; junction bases not matched to a gene: 6. This CDR3 spans 15 amino acids. Germline V gives CDR1 LNHDA, CDR2 SQIVND (reference sequence).

The chain has TRBV28 and TRBJ2-7; 11 nucleotides align to TRBD2. V was clipped by 6 bases and J by 4 bases; unmatched bases: 8. Germline CDR1 reads MDHEN; CDR2 reads SYDVKM. CDR3 length: 15 amino acids. DNA of the CDR3: TGTGCCAGCAGGCTACTAGCGGGAGTTTGGTACGAGCAGTACTTC. Translating it yields CASRLLAGVWYEQYF.

V is TRBV10-3 and J is TRBJ1-1; 10 bases align to TRBD1. Germline V gene lookup returns CDR1 ENHRY and CDR2 SYGVKD. CDR3 length equals 19 residues. J was trimmed by 3 bases and V by 0 bases; bases with no gene match: 13. The CDR3 coding sequence is TGTGCCATCAGTGAGTCTTGGGGCCGACAGGGGGCGAAGGACACTGAAGCTTTCTTT. It encodes CAISESWGRQGAKDTEAFF.

V and J are TRBV12-3 or TRBV12-4 and TRBJ1-2, with 7 positions matching TRBD1. This CDR3 is 13 amino acids long. V shed 6 bases, J shed 4 bases, and the junction held 5 bases outside the gene matches. The CDR3 spells CASSPDRFYGYTF. The DNA for the CDR3 is TGTGCCAGCAGCCCGGACAGGTTCTATGGCTACACCTTC.

The V call is TRBV7-9, the J call TRBJ2-3, with a weak D call TRBD2 (6 bases). The CDR3 has 14 amino acids. With 4 bases removed from V and 4 bases from J, the gap between germline ends came to 12 bases. Germline V gives CDR1 SEHNR, CDR2 FQNEAQ (reference sequence). CDR3: CASSSGRAADTQYF. In nucleotides, the CDR3 is TGTGCCAGCAGCTCCGGGAGAGCGGCAGATACGCAGTATTTT. Full variable domain (remainder filled in from reference TRBV7-9 and TRBJ2-3): DTGVSQNPRHKITKRGQNVTFRCDPISEHNRLYWYRQTLGQGPEFLTYFQNEAQLEKSRLLSDRFSAERPKGSFSTLEIQRTEQGDSAMYLCASSSGRAADTQYFGPGTRLTVL.

Note on this clone: This sample includes further DNA sequences coding for the same CDR3. The rearrangement uses TRBV28 and TRBJ1-1; 9 nucleotides line up with TRBD1. This CDR3 contains 15 residues. CDR1 and CDR2 (germline): MDHEN, SYDVKM. After removal of 5 bases from V and 4 bases from J, the junction contained 8 bases not matched to a gene. The CDR3 here is CASSLGQGFRTEAFF. CDR3 coding DNA: TGTGCCAGCAGTCTTGGACAGGGGTTCCGCACTGAAGCTTTCTTT.

CDR3 coding DNA: TGTGCCAGCAGTTCCTCACGACAGGTAAATGAGCAGTTCTTC. Protein sequence: CASSSSRQVNEQFF. This chain links TRBV6-5 with TRBJ2-1; a weak D match, TRBD1 (6 bases). The CDR3 loop spans 14 amino acids. Trimming shortened V by 4 bases and J by 7 bases, and 14 bases separated the two germline ends. Germline lookup yields CDR1 MNHEY and CDR2 SVGAGI.

V is TRBV2 and J is TRBJ2-3; 8 bases match TRBD1. This CDR3 is built from 14 residues. Germline V CDR1 and CDR2: SNHLY, FYNNEI. The V gene end was trimmed by 4 bases and the J gene end by 5 bases; junction bases not matched to a gene: 5. In DNA, the CDR3 is TGTGCCAGCAGTGCGGACAGGGCCATAGATACGCAGTATTTT. It is translated as CASSADRAIDTQYF.

The chain links TRBV11-3 to TRBJ2-1; maybe TRBD2 (6 bases). There are 16 residues in the CDR3. The V end was cut by 3 bases, the J end by 6 bases, with 18 bases between. CDR1 and CDR2 from the germline V gene are SGHNT and YENEEA. This CDR3 is CASSLDYGGLSNEQFF. The CDR3 region has the DNA TGTGCCAGCAGCTTGGATTATGGGGGACTGTCCAATGAGCAGTTCTTC. Based on the CDR3 plus reference TRBV11-3 and TRBJ2-1, the full variable domain is EAGVVQSPRYKIIEKKQPVAFWCNPISGHNTLYWYLQNLGQGPELLIRYENEEAVDDSQLPKDRFSAERLKGVDSTLKIQPAELGDSAVYLCASSLDYGGLSNEQFFGPGTRLTVL.

V gene TRBV12-5 combines with J gene TRBJ2-1; 11 bases match TRBD2. This CDR3 is 17 amino acids long. CDR1 and CDR2 (germline): LGHNT, FRNRAP. V trimming: 0 bases; J trimming: 5 bases; junction bases outside the gene matches: 6. The CDR3 region is CASGLVIGGLADNEQFF. CDR3 in DNA: TGTGCTAGTGGTTTGGTAATCGGGGGACTAGCGGACAATGAGCAGTTCTTC.

V gene TRBV29-1 combines with J gene TRBJ2-3; D is possibly TRBD2 (5 bases). The CDR3 totals 14 residues. Germline V lookup: CDR1 SQVTM, CDR2 ANQGSEA. The ends were cut back, 0 bases at V and 6 bases at J, with 13 bases in the middle. CDR3 bases: TGCAGCGTTGAAGATAAACGGGGTCCCGATACGCAGTATTTT. It codes for CSVEDKRGPDTQYF.

The V call is TRBV6-5, the J call TRBJ1-3; 9 nucleotides match TRBD1. This CDR3 region has 15 residues. Trimming removed 6 bases from V and 2 bases from J; junction bases left unmatched: 5. Germline-derived CDR1 and CDR2 are MNHEY and SVGAGI. The CDR3 reads CASRDRGSPGNTIYF. In nucleotides, the CDR3 is TGTGCCAGCAGGGACAGGGGATCCCCTGGAAACACCATATATTTT.

This chain uses TRBV7-3 with TRBJ2-1; 8 nucleotides agree with TRBD2. From germline, CDR1 is SGHTA and CDR2 FQGTGA. The trim removed 1 base at V and 7 bases at J, leaving 6 bases unmatched. The CDR3 totals 15 residues. As DNA, the CDR3 is TGTGCCAGCAGCTTAAAGAGCGGGAGTACGAATGAGCAGTTCTTC. This encodes CASSLKSGSTNEQFF.

This clone was counted a few times. The J gene is TRBJ2-1, the V gene TRBV28, with TRBD2 as a possible D gene (6 bases). The V gene lost 0 bases and the J gene lost 2 bases, with 8 bases spanning the gap. Germline V gene lookup returns CDR1 MDHEN and CDR2 SYDVKM. CDR3 length: 15 amino acids. The CDR3 protein is CASSLWAGTYNEQFF. CDR3 in DNA: TGTGCCAGCAGTTTATGGGCGGGAACCTACAATGAGCAGTTCTTC.

This clone has just one count. This chain's CDR3 is CAISEPGTGSDNEQFF. In DNA, the CDR3 is TGTGCCATCAGCGAACCCGGGACAGGGAGCGACAATGAGCAGTTCTTC. The chain combines TRBV10-3 with TRBJ2-1, with TRBD1 identical over 9 bases. The CDR3 totals 16 residues. CDR1 is ENHRY, CDR2 SYGVKD, per germline. The ends lost 6 bases at V and 5 bases at J; junction bases unmatched: 11.

CDR3 bases: TGTGCCAGCAGACAGGCAATCAATCAGCCCCAGCATTTT. Translating gives CASRQAINQPQHF. The chain links TRBV25-1 to TRBJ1-5; D might be TRBD1 (5 bases). Trimming shortened V by 6 bases and J by 3 bases, and 9 bases separated the two germline ends. Germline V gives CDR1 MGHDK, CDR2 SYGVNS. The CDR3 covers 13 residues.

The chain links TRBV10-1 to TRBJ1-1; a possible D gene is TRBD1 (5 bases). V was cut by 5 bases and J by 3 bases, with 10 bases left in between. From germline, CDR1 is WNHNN and CDR2 SYGVQD (reference sequence). The CDR3 runs 13 residues. CDR3 loop: CASSNRRDTEAFF. Written as DNA, the CDR3 is TGCGCCAGCAGTAACAGGAGGGACACTGAAGCTTTCTTT.

The chain joins TRBV28 to TRBJ2-2, with 10 nucleotides matching TRBD2. This CDR3 comprises 17 residues. Germline CDR1 MDHEN, CDR2 SYDVKM. V was pared by 3 bases and J by 0 bases, with 4 bases of the junction left unmatched. The chain's CDR3 is CASSFRLAGSNTGELFF. CDR3 nucleotide sequence: TGTGCCAGCAGTTTTCGACTAGCGGGTTCGAACACCGGGGAGCTGTTTTTT. Looking up the rest from reference TRBV28 and TRBJ2-2 gives the full variable domain: DVKVTQSSRYLVKRTGEKVFLECVQDMDHENMFWYRQDPGLGLRLIYFSYDVKMKEKGDIPEGYSVSREKKERFSLILESASTNQTSMYLCASSFRLAGSNTGELFFGEGSRLTVL.

The V call is TRBV11-2, the J call TRBJ2-5, with D maybe TRBD1 (7 bases). CDR1 and CDR2 from the germline V gene are SGHAT and FQNNGV. This CDR3 has 15 residues. V lost 6 bases and J 4 bases, leaving 18 bases between the germline ends. This CDR3 is CASSRERGRGETQYF. The CDR3 DNA is TGTGCCAGCAGTCGGGAGAGGGGGCGAGGAGAGACCCAGTACTTC.

The chain combines TRBV14 with TRBJ2-3, with 14 bases aligning to TRBD2. Germline V gives CDR1 SGHDN, CDR2 FVKESK. The J segment lost 6 bases and the V segment lost 2 bases, leaving 4 bases of the junction unmatched. The CDR3 spans 16 residues. CDR3 DNA sequence: TGTGCCAGCAGCCAACGACTAGCGGGAGGGTTGGATACGCAGTATTTT. It encodes CASSQRLAGGLDTQYF.

About this clone: Other nucleotide sequences from this sample produce the same CDR3. The V gene is TRBV12-3 or TRBV12-4, the J gene TRBJ2-3, with D perhaps matching TRBD2 (5 bases). Between the trimmed V and J ends, which lost 3 bases and 3 bases, there was a span of 7 bases. The CDR3 sequence is 13 residues long. The CDR3 nucleotides are TGTGCCAGCAGTTTGTCGGGGACAGATACGCAGTATTTT. Amino acids: CASSLSGTDTQYF.

The V call is TRBV6-5, the J call TRBJ2-2; TRBD1 agrees at 8 bases. Per germline, CDR1 MNHEY and CDR2 SVGAGI. The CDR3 spans 15 residues. The trim removed 6 bases at V and 7 bases at J, leaving 10 bases unmatched. The CDR3 DNA follows: TGTGCCAGCAGCGGACAGGGTCGGGCTGACGGGGAGCTGTTTTTT. This gives the protein CASSGQGRADGELFF.

The V gene is TRBV29-1, the J gene TRBJ2-2; the D is unclear. V was shortened by 5 bases and J by 0 bases, with 7 bases between the two germline ends. This CDR3 spans 13 amino acids. Germline V gene data show CDR1 as SQVTM and CDR2 as ANQGSEA. In nucleotides, the CDR3 is TGCAGCGTTCGTGGAGCGAACACCGGGGAGCTGTTTTTT. It yields the protein CSVRGANTGELFF.

The chain couples TRBV18 to TRBJ2-7; D gene uncertain. The CDR3 has 11 residues. The V gene lost 3 bases and the J gene lost 6 bases, with 6 bases spanning the gap. In germline, CDR1 is KGHSH, CDR2 LQKENI. CDR3 protein: CASSPLSEQYF. Written as DNA, the CDR3 is TGTGCCAGCTCACCCCTGTCCGAGCAGTACTTC.

The chain has TRBV19 and TRBJ1-2, with 7 bases lining up with TRBD1. V shed 6 bases, J shed 2 bases, and the junction held 9 bases outside the gene matches. CDR3 length equals 15 residues. Germline CDR1 reads LNHDA; CDR2 reads SQIVND (reference sequence). The DNA of the CDR3 is TGTGCCAGTAGCTCCGGGACAGAAGTAAACTATGGCTACACCTTC. Translation gives CASSSGTEVNYGYTF.

The rearrangement uses TRBV9 and TRBJ2-1; maybe TRBD2 (5 bases). V was shortened by 2 bases and J by 9 bases, with 15 bases between the two germline ends. The CDR3 spans 14 residues. Germline V CDR1 and CDR2: SGDLS, YYNGEE. The CDR3 nucleotides read TGTGCCAGCAGCGTTAGGGAGCTGGTGGGTGAGCAGTTCTTC. Amino acids: CASSVRELVGEQFF.

V usage is TRBV4-2 and J usage is TRBJ1-1, with D hard to call. Germline-derived CDR1 and CDR2 are LGHNA and YNFKEQ. V lost 5 bases to trimming and J lost 10 bases, with 14 bases between them. The CDR3 consists of 12 residues. CDR3 residues: CASSTERVRAFF. The CDR3, as DNA: TGTGCCAGCAGCACCGAGAGGGTGAGAGCTTTCTTT.

This chain links TRBV10-2 with TRBJ2-3; D remains unclear. The germline V gene has CDR1 WSHSY and CDR2 SAAADI. This CDR3 spans 14 amino acids. V was shortened by 2 bases and J by 5 bases, with 11 bases between the two germline ends. In DNA, the CDR3 is TGCGCCAGCAGTGAGCTGAGCCGGAGAGATACGCAGTATTTT. Translating gives CASSELSRRDTQYF.